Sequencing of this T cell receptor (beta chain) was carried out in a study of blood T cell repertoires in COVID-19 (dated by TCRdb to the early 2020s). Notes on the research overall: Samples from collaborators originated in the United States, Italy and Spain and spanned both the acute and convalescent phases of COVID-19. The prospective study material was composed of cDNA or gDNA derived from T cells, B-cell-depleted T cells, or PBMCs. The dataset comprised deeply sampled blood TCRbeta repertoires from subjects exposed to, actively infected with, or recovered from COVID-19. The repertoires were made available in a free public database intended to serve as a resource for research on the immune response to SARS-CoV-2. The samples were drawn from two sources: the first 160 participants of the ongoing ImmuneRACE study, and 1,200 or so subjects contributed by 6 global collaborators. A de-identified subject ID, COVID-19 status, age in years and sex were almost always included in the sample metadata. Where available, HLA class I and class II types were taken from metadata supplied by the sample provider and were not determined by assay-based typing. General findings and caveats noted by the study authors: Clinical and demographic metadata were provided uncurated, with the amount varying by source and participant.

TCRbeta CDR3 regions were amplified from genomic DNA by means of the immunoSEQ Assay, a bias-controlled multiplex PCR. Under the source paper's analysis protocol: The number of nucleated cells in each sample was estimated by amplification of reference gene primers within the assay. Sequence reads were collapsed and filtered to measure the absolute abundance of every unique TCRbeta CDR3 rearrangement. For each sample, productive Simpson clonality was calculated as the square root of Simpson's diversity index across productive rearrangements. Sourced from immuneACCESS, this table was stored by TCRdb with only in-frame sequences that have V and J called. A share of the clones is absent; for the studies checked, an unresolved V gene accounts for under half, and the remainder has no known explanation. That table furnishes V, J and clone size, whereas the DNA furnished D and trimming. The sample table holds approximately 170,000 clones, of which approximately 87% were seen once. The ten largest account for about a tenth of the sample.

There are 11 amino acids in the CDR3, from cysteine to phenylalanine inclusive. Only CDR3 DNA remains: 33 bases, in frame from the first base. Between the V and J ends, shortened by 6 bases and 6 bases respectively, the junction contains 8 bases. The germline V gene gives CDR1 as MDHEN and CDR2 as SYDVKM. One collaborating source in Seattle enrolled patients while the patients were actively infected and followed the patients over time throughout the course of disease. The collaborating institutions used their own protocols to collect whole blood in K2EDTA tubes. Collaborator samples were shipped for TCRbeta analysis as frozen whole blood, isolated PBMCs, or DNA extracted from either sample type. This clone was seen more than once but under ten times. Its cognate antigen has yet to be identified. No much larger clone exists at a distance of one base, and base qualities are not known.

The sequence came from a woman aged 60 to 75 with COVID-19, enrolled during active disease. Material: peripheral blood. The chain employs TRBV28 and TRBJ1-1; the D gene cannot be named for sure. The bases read TGTGCCAGCAGGCGGGTGGCTGAAGCTTTCTTT. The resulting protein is CASRRVAEAFF. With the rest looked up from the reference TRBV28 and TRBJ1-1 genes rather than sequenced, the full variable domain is DVKVTQSSRYLVKRTGEKVFLECVQDMDHENMFWYRQDPGLGLRLIYFSYDVKMKEKGDIPEGYSVSREKKERFSLILESASTNQTSMYLCASRRVAEAFFGQGTRLTVV.